This TCR beta chain came from a study of blood T cell repertoires in COVID-19. Study overall: The origin of the acute and convalescent COVID-19 samples was the United States, Italy and Spain. T cells, B-cell-depleted T cells, or PBMCs provided the cDNA or gDNA that served as material.

Per the original data handling: Estimation of nucleated cell counts relied on the amplification of reference gene primers. TCRdb's copy holds only in-frame clones and misses some; the assay was immunoSEQ multiplex PCR. V and J calls and clone size are those listed in that table; D and trimming were worked out from the DNA. This sample has approximately 200,000 clones, with roughly 84% found just once. Germline loops: CDR1 MGHDK, CDR2 SYGVNS. The CDR3 sequence is 13 residues long. V dropped 4 bases and J dropped 4 bases, with 7 bases sitting between them. The sequence derives from a man in his fifties or sixties who had recovered from COVID-19. Sequencing was performed on peripheral blood. The chain employs TRBV25-1 and TRBJ2-2; D ambiguous. The CDR3 here is CASSVPVTGELFF. CDR3 nucleotide sequence: TGTGCCAGCAGTGTTCCAGTCACCGGGGAGCTGTTTTTT.